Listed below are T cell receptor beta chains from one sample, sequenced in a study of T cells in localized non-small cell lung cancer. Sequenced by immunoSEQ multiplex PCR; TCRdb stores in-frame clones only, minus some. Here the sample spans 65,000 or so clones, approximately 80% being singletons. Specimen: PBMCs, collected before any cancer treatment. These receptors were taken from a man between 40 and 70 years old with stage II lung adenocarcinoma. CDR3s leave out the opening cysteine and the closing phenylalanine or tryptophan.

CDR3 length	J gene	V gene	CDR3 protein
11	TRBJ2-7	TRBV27	ASSLAVPGEQY
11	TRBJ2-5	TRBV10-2	ASSVEGLETQY
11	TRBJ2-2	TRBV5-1	ASSWTEPGELF
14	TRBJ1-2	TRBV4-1	ASSQVRQGLNYGYT
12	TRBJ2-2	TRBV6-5	ASRTSGGSGELF
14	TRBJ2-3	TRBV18	ASSPPNRRDTDTQY
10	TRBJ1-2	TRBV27	ASKGIWGGYT
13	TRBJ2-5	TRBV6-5	ASSYSTGGPVTQY
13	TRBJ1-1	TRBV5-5	ASSPPRTGNTEAF
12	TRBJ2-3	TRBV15	ATSRGTGLDTQY
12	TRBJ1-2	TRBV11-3	ASSFAQGVEGYT
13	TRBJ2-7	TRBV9	ASSLGLGSSYEQY
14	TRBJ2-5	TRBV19	ASSILRTSGRETQY
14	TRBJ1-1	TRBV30	AWTPRELLMNTEAF
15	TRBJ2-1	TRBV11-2	ASSPSASGFLDNEQF
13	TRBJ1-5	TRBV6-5	ASRAGGGSNQPQH
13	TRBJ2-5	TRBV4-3	ASSTRLGPQETQY
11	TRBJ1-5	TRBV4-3	ASSQVLNQPQH
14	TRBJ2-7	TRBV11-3	ASSLGSGQSVSEQY
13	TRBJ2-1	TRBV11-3	ASSLDLTRFHEQF
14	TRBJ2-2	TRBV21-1	ASSKSGPWDTGELF
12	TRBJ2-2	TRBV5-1	ASSQGQETGELF
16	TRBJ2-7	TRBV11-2	ASSLASGRARAFYEQY
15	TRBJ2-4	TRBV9	ASSVAAKDGAKNIQY
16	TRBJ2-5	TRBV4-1	ASSQDQLAGGSQETQY
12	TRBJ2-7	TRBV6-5	ASSYTGGSYEQY
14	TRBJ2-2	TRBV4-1	ASSLSPRTGYGELF
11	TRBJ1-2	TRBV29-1	SAGQGQADGYT
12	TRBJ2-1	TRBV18	ASSPIARDNEQF
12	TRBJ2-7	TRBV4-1	ASSQVGRAYEQY
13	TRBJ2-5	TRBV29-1	SVAGTSGSRETQY
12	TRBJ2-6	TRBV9	ASSLYSGANVLT
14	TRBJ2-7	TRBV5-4	ASSPGLAASSYEQY
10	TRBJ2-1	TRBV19	ASKQGGNEQF
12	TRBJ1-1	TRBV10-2	ASNDRGDKRTAF
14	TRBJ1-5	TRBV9	ASSVGPRAGGEPQH
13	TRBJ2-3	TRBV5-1	ASSLTGAPTDTQY
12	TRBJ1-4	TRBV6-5	ASSYSGTNEKLF
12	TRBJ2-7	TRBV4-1	ASSQEGLLYEQY
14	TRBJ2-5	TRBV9	ASSVTLAGAQETQY
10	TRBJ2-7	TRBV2	AGGDRDYGQY
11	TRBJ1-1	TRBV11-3	ATAGGGYTEAF
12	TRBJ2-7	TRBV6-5	ASSETQGSYEQY
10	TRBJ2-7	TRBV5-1	ASSQNSYEQY
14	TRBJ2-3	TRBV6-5	ASSYGTSGSTDTQY
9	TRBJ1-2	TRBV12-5	ASGFNYGYT
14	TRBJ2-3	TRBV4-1	ASSQGIAGGTDTQY
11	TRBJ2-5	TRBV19	ATGRQIQETQY
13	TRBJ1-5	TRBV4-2	ASSQESVSHQPQH
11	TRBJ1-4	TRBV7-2	ASSWTRAEKLF
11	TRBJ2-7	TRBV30	AWSADRADEQY
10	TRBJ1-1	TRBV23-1	ASTQRNTEAF
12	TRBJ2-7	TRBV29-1	SVAPRQGAYEQY
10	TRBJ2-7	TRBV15	ATSRDTGRQY
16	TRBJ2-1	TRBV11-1	ASSLAGVGHSSYNEQF